The 28 T cell receptor beta chains presented below share a single source sample, sequenced in a study of vaccination effects on CD4 cells after COVID-19. Their specific antigens are unknown. ViraFEST expansion of antigen-specific CD4+ T cells with viral peptide pools preceded sequencing. Cells that had been cultured for approximately ten days were the source of isolated CD4+ T cells. Each participant received a vaccine that was either BNT162b2 or mRNA-1273, given as two doses. Assay: immunoSEQ multiplex PCR; the TCRdb copy retains only in-frame clones and omits some. The repertoire includes tens of thousands of clones, almost 85% of them detected once, and roughly 2% sits in the top ten. The starting material was CD4+ T cells from PBMCs cultured with HCoV-NL63 spike peptides, obtained after COVID-19 vaccination. Every receptor here comes from a human donor who received a COVID-19 vaccine. Some clones in this sample may be carry-over from other donors' samples.

The chain has TRBV7-2 and TRBJ2-5; D is uncertain. Trimming took off 5 bases at V and 3 bases at J, with 13 bases between the two ends. The CDR3 loop spans 14 amino acids. The germline CDR1 and CDR2 sequences are SGHTA and FQGNSA. Here the CDR3 DNA reads TGTGCCAGCAGCAAAAGAGGCCCCGAAGAGACCCAGTACTTC. Translated: CASSKRGPEETQYF.

The V gene is TRBV6-6, the J gene TRBJ1-4; perhaps TRBD1 as D (5 bases). V lost 5 bases to trimming and J lost 7 bases, with 23 bases between them. The CDR3 covers 17 residues. Per the germline V gene, CDR1 is MNHNY and CDR2 is SVGAGI (reference sequence). The CDR3 protein is CASSPQGTQGRGEKLFF. In DNA, the CDR3 is TGTGCCAGCAGTCCCCAGGGTACCCAGGGTCGAGGTGAAAAACTGTTTTTT.

This chain joins TRBV5-8 and TRBJ2-5; TRBD2 matches at 14 bases. Looked up from germline, CDR1 is SGHTS and CDR2 is YDEGEE. With V trimmed by 4 bases and J by 1 base, 6 bases remained unmatched. This CDR3 is 17 amino acids long. CDR3 region: CASSRGLAGGLQETQYF. Written as DNA, the CDR3 is TGTGCCAGCAGCCGAGGACTAGCGGGGGGACTCCAAGAGACCCAGTACTTC.

The chain employs TRBV4-1 and TRBJ1-1; 7 positions agree with TRBD1. CDR3 length: 15 amino acids. J lost 3 bases, V lost 4 bases, and 8 bases had no gene match. CDR1 MGHRA and CDR2 YSYEKL come from the germline V gene. The CDR3 DNA follows: TGCGCCAGCAGCCGACCCGACAGGGTTCACACTGAAGCTTTCTTT. Translating gives CASSRPDRVHTEAFF.

The chain uses TRBV19 and TRBJ1-4, with TRBD1 matching over 9 bases. The CDR3 length is 14 residues. V dropped 4 bases and J dropped 15; count of bases not matched to a gene: 12. The germline CDR1 and CDR2 sequences are LNHDA and SQIVND (reference sequence). The CDR3 bases are TGTGCCAGTAGTACACAACAAGGACAGGGGACTTTGTTTTTT. The encoded protein is CASSTQQGQGTLFF.

V gene TRBV28 combines with J gene TRBJ1-1; unclear D gene. Germline CDR1 is MDHEN and CDR2 is SYDVKM. The CDR3 runs to 12 residues. Trimming left V 5 bases short and J 3 bases short, with 7 bases between. CDR3 nucleotide sequence: TGTGCCAGCAGTACGACCTACACTGAAGCTTTCTTT. Its translation is CASSTTYTEAFF.

The rearrangement links TRBV2 to TRBJ2-2, with 7 nucleotides matching TRBD2. The CDR3 sequence is 14 residues long. The V and J ends lost 7 bases and 5 bases, in that order; junction bases with no gene match: 7. From germline, CDR1 is SNHLY and CDR2 FYNNEI. CDR3 bases: TGTGCCAGCAACGCAGCGGGGCGGACCGGGGAGCTGTTTTTT. This sequence encodes CASNAAGRTGELFF.

This clone was observed a single time. The chain recombines TRBV5-4 with TRBJ1-1; D is possibly TRBD1 (5 bases). The CDR3 is made up of 14 amino acids. The germline CDR1 and CDR2 sequences are SGHNT and YYREEE (reference sequence). Between the trimmed V and J ends, which lost 2 bases and 3 bases, there was a span of 11 bases. CDR3: CASSFWGSDTEAFF. CDR3 nucleotides: TGTGCCAGCAGCTTCTGGGGGAGCGACACTGAAGCTTTCTTT.

The V gene is TRBV28, the J gene TRBJ2-5; D is tentatively TRBD1 or TRBD2 (5 bases each). The V and J ends lost 3 bases and 4 bases respectively, with 9 bases between them. Germline V gives CDR1 MDHEN, CDR2 SYDVKM. This CDR3 has 13 residues. In nucleotides, the CDR3 is TGTGCCAGCAGTTTGGGGGTGGGAGAGACCCAGTACTTC. This gives the protein CASSLGVGETQYF.

The chain uses TRBV19 and TRBJ1-1, with TRBD1 matching over 8 bases. V trimming: 6 bases; J trimming: 5 bases; junction bases outside the gene matches: 8. The CDR3 sequence is 14 residues long. CDR1 is LNHDA and CDR2 is SQIVND in the germline V gene (reference sequence). In nucleotides, the CDR3 is TGTGCCAGTAGCGGCAGGGGGCTTGGAACTGAAGCTTTCTTT. Residues: CASSGRGLGTEAFF. The full variable domain, rest sourced from reference TRBV19 and TRBJ1-1, is DGGITQSPKYLFRKEGQNVTLSCEQNLNHDAMYWYRQDPGQGLRLIYYSQIVNDFQKGDIAEGYSVSREKKESFPLTVTSAQKNPTAFYLCASSGRGLGTEAFFGQGTRLTVV.

The chain couples TRBV7-7 to TRBJ1-4; D call uncertain. CDR1 and CDR2 (germline): SSHAT, FNYEAQ (reference sequence). There are 14 residues in the CDR3. Trimming removed 5 bases at V and 8 bases at J, with 15 bases between. CDR3 nucleotides: TGTGCCAGCAGCCAGACGGGCTATCGGGAAAAACTGTTTTTT. Its translation: CASSQTGYREKLFF.

This sequence joins TRBV19 and TRBJ1-3; tentative D call: TRBD1 (5 bases). The germline V gene has CDR1 LNHDA and CDR2 SQIVND (reference sequence). V was clipped by 5 bases and J by 0 bases, with 11 bases between them. The length of the CDR3 is 15 residues. DNA for the CDR3: TGTGCCAGTAGTCCTACCGACAGCTCTGGAAACACCATATATTTT. It codes for CASSPTDSSGNTIYF.

V is TRBV15 and J is TRBJ2-7; 7 bases are shared with TRBD1. The V segment lost 0 bases and the J segment 2 bases; nucleotides outside the gene matches: 4. This CDR3 is built from 15 residues. Germline V gives CDR1 LNHNV, CDR2 YYDKDF (reference sequence). The CDR3: CATSREQGRTYEQYF. DNA for the CDR3: TGTGCCACCAGCAGAGAACAGGGGAGAACCTACGAGCAGTACTTC.

The V call is TRBV10-1, the J call TRBJ2-2; 8 nucleotides match TRBD1. The CDR3 length is 15 residues. The V gene end was trimmed by 2 bases and the J gene end by 1 base; junction bases not matched to a gene: 0. CDR1 is WNHNN and CDR2 is SYGVQD in the germline V gene (reference sequence). CDR3 in DNA: TGCGCCAGCAGTGAGGACAGGGGGAACACCGGGGAGCTGTTTTTT. It is translated as CASSEDRGNTGELFF.

This clone was recorded a few times. V and J are TRBV24-1 and TRBJ2-3; D may match TRBD1 or TRBD2 (5 bases each). The CDR3 runs to 13 residues. Germline V lookup: CDR1 KGHDR, CDR2 SFDVKD. Trimming pared 7 bases from V and 0 bases from J, leaving 7 bases between. CDR3 sequence: CATRGESTDTQYF. CDR3 nucleotides: TGTGCCACCAGGGGGGAAAGCACAGATACGCAGTATTTT.

The rearrangement joins TRBV28 to TRBJ2-5; a possible D gene is TRBD2 (5 bases). Looked up from germline, CDR1 is MDHEN and CDR2 is SYDVKM. The V end lost 7 bases, the J end lost 5 bases, and 14 bases lay between the germline ends. The CDR3 sequence is 13 residues long. The CDR3 is CASTTRGVETQYF. The CDR3 nucleotides read TGTGCCAGCACCACTCGGGGAGTCGAGACCCAGTACTTC. The variable domain in full, completed from reference TRBV28 and TRBJ2-5, reads DVKVTQSSRYLVKRTGEKVFLECVQDMDHENMFWYRQDPGLGLRLIYFSYDVKMKEKGDIPEGYSVSREKKERFSLILESASTNQTSMYLCASTTRGVETQYFGPGTRLLVL.

The chain combines TRBV24-1 with TRBJ1-2; D is possibly TRBD1 (5 bases). V lost 2 bases to trimming and J lost 3 bases, with 9 bases between them. The CDR3 runs to 14 residues. CDR1 is KGHDR and CDR2 is SFDVKD in the germline V gene. DNA for the CDR3: TGTGCCACCAGTGATTATCTCAGGGACTATGGCTACACCTTC. This gives the protein CATSDYLRDYGYTF.

This chain connects TRBV11-2 to TRBJ2-3; the match to TRBD1 covers 8 bases. From germline, CDR1 is SGHAT and CDR2 FQNNGV. Trimming took 5 bases from V and 4 from J; bases not matched to a gene: 8. The CDR3 contains 15 residues. The CDR3 nucleotides read TGTGCCAGCAGCGCCAGGGGGCCGGTGGCAGATACGCAGTATTTT. The encoded protein is CASSARGPVADTQYF.

This chain uses TRBV10-1 with TRBJ2-2; TRBD1 agrees at 11 bases. V gave up 4 bases and J gave up 7 bases; unmatched junction bases: 17. The CDR3 loop spans 19 amino acids. Germline assignment: CDR1 WNHNN and CDR2 SYGVQD (reference sequence). CDR3 DNA: TGCGCCAGCAGTGTTACCCCCGCCAGGACAGGGGGCGCGGTCGGGGAGCTGTTTTTT. Translation gives CASSVTPARTGGAVGELFF.

This clone was seen more than once but under ten times. Other DNA sequences of this sample code for an identical CDR3. The chain employs TRBV5-1 and TRBJ1-5; 7 positions match TRBD1. Germline V gene lookup returns CDR1 SGHRS and CDR2 YFSETQ. V shed 0 bases, J shed 6 bases, and the junction held 3 bases outside the gene matches. The CDR3 runs to 14 residues. CDR3 sequence (DNA): TGCGCCAGCAGCTTGGAAGGGGGCGGTCAGCCCCAGCATTTT. It yields the protein CASSLEGGGQPQHF.

This chain uses TRBV18 with TRBJ2-1; D may be TRBD1 (6 bases). In germline, CDR1 is KGHSH, CDR2 LQKENI. The ends were cut back, 4 bases at V and 4 bases at J, with 17 bases in the middle. This CDR3 region has 16 residues. Here the CDR3 DNA reads TGTGCCAGCTCACTCGCGAACAGGGAGATGTACAATGAGCAGTTCTTC. This translates into CASSLANREMYNEQFF.

This clone was seen a handful of times. This chain uses TRBV11-3 with TRBJ1-3; the D gene is possibly TRBD1 (5 bases). Trimming removed 5 bases from V and 1 base from J, with 9 bases in between. Germline loops: CDR1 SGHNT, CDR2 YENEEA. The length of the CDR3 is 14 residues. CDR3 residues: CASSGGDSGNTIYF. In DNA, the CDR3 is TGTGCCAGCAGCGGAGGGGATTCTGGAAACACCATATATTTT. Full variable domain (outside the CDR3, taken from reference TRBV11-3 and TRBJ1-3): EAGVVQSPRYKIIEKKQPVAFWCNPISGHNTLYWYLQNLGQGPELLIRYENEEAVDDSQLPKDRFSAERLKGVDSTLKIQPAELGDSAVYLCASSGGDSGNTIYFGEGSWLTVV.

The V and J genes are TRBV7-2 and TRBJ1-2; no firm D call. This CDR3 contains 11 residues. V lost 4 bases and J lost 5, with 5 bases in between. CDR1 is SGHTA and CDR2 is FQGNSA in the germline V gene. CDR3 in amino acids: CASSSLYGYTF. The CDR3 nucleotides are TGTGCCAGCAGCTCCTTATATGGCTACACCTTC.

The gene calls are TRBV5-1 and TRBJ2-5; 9 positions match TRBD2. This CDR3 contains 14 residues. V lost 5 bases, J lost 5 bases, and 7 bases stayed unmatched. In germline, CDR1 is SGHRS, CDR2 YFSETQ. The CDR3 coding sequence is TGCGCCAGCAGTCGAGCTAGCGGGGTGGAGACCCAGTACTTC. Its protein is CASSRASGVETQYF.

This clone was detected only a few times. J is TRBJ1-2 and V is TRBV5-4; perhaps TRBD1 as D (5 bases). With 7 bases removed from V and 2 bases from J, the gap between germline ends came to 12 bases. This CDR3 has 13 residues. Germline assignment: CDR1 SGHNT and CDR2 YYREEE (reference sequence). The CDR3 reads CASQGSNNYGYTF. CDR3 DNA: TGTGCCAGCCAGGGTTCTAACAACTATGGCTACACCTTC. Drawing the rest from reference TRBV5-4 and TRBJ1-2, the complete variable domain is ETGVTQSPTHLIKTRGQQVTLRCSSQSGHNTVSWYQQALGQGPQFIFQYYREEENGRGNFPPRFSGLQFPNYSSELNVNALELDDSALYLCASQGSNNYGYTFGSGTRLTVV.

The chain employs TRBV19 and TRBJ2-4, with D perhaps matching TRBD2 (5 bases). The germline CDR1 and CDR2 sequences are LNHDA and SQIVND (reference sequence). Trimming stripped 4 bases from V and 15 bases from J, with 16 bases between. CDR3 length: 12 amino acids. CDR3 region: CASSTLYGGGYF. CDR3 coding DNA: TGTGCCAGTAGTACACTCTACGGTGGAGGGTACTTC.

The chain joins TRBV6-6 to TRBJ2-1, with TRBD2 identical over 11 bases. The CDR3 has 13 residues. Germline CDR1 reads MNHNY; CDR2 reads SVGAGI (reference sequence). Trimming took 5 bases from V and 9 from J; bases not matched to a gene: 3. The DNA for the CDR3 is TGTGCCAGCAGTCCCACTAGCGGGAGTGAGCAGTTCTTC. Translated, it gives CASSPTSGSEQFF.

The chain employs TRBV3-1 (or the pseudogene TRBV3-2) and TRBJ2-2; 8 nucleotides align to TRBD2. The CDR3 covers 13 residues. Germline assignment: CDR1 LGHDT and CDR2 YNNKEL (reference sequence). The J segment lost 8 bases and the V segment lost 4 bases, leaving 3 bases of the junction unmatched. The CDR3 DNA reads as TGTGCCAGCAGCCCGGGACTAGGAGGGGAGCTGTTTTTT. Its protein product is CASSPGLGGELFF.